This T cell receptor beta chain stems from a study of identical twins. Points from the study as a whole: With abundant cord blood beta clonotypes, insertions were fewer; memory repertoires showed no such pattern. Analyses of zero insertions could be partly confounded by invariant MAIT and iNKT cells. Instead of following the same donors, the conclusions were based on cross-sectional statistical analysis.

About this clonotype: Antigen specificity is unknown.

Unique molecular identifiers were present on cDNA, and template switching added a universal primer site. TCRdb re-called the 5' RACE reads with MiXCR, one entry per CDR3 protein. The table records 250,000 to 300,000 distinct CDR3 sequences, approximately 8.3% of them present only once. V lost 5 bases and J 7 bases, leaving 8 bases between the germline ends. The CDR3 extends over 11 amino acids. The germline V gene has CDR1 DFQATT and CDR2 SNEGSKA (reference sequence). These data were also reused for a study on yellow fever vaccine responses in identical twins.

The clonotype comes from a woman under 30 in good health. The chain joins TRBV20-1 to TRBJ2-2; no definite D call. The material sequenced was CD8+ T cells sorted from blood. This CDR3 is CSAPWYGELFF. The CDR3 coding sequence is TGCAGTGCTCCCTGGTACGGGGAGCTGTTTTTT.